The rows below give T cell receptor beta chains drawn from one sample of a study of post-analysis software for immune sequencing data. TCRdb processed the PCR reads anew with MiXCR; each CDR3 protein has one entry. The repertoire includes 350,000 to 500,000 distinct CDR3 sequences, approximately 39% of them detected once, and around 8% sits in the top ten. The sequenced sample was blood. The receptors derive from a girl aged 2-10 years with multiple sclerosis. CDR3s include the opening cysteine and the closing phenylalanine or tryptophan.

>TRBV12-3/TRBV12-4|TRBJ2-7
CASSLYRGFSYLGEQYF
>TRBV6-5|TRBJ2-1
CASSYSLAETNEQFF
>TRBV20-1|TRBJ1-2
CSASQGDVYGYTF
>TRBV20-1|TRBJ2-3
CSVTDRAVIITDTQYF
>TRBV28|TRBJ2-1
CASSYFFISLSNEQFF
>TRBV29-1|TRBJ2-1
CSVKGEGGSYNEQFF
>TRBV7-6|TRBJ2-5
CASSLAWRFQETQYF
>TRBV5-1|TRBJ1-1
CASRLVDGNTEAFF
>TRBV5-6|TRBJ1-2
CASSLGSGTLNYGYTF
>TRBV28|TRBJ2-1
CASSPTTSTPLGDERFF
>TRBV5-1|TRBJ2-3
CASSLHDTDTQYF
>TRBV12-3/TRBV12-4|TRBJ2-1
CASSPTTGINEQFF
>TRBV5-5|TRBJ1-1
CASTWYREGMSTEAFF
>TRBV6-2/TRBV6-3|TRBJ2-5
CASTKLQQGFEETQYF
>TRBV4-3|TRBJ2-7
CASSQSPWAPYEQYF
>TRBV5-1|TRBJ2-7
CASSLARGYSYEQYF
>TRBV29-1|TRBJ2-7
CSVEDSSYEQYF
>TRBV15|TRBJ2-7
CATSRRTGGYEQYF
>TRBV3-1|TRBJ2-6
CASSAGTGPLSGANVLTF
>TRBV5-1|TRBJ2-1
CASSLSQRGGSYNEQFF
>TRBV9|TRBJ2-7
CASSVGPERYEQYF
>TRBV12-3/TRBV12-4|TRBJ2-5
CASSLDKQGRETQYF
>TRBV18|TRBJ1-2
CASSPGPNHGYTF
>TRBV5-1|TRBJ2-7
CASSLEAGENYSYEQYF
>TRBV11-2|TRBJ2-5
CASSWVRETQYF
>TRBV7-3|TRBJ2-1
CASSTIAEPYNEQFF
>TRBV15|TRBJ2-1
CATSRHSIARVGNEQFF
>TRBV15|TRBJ1-2
CATSRARTGGHYGYTF
>TRBV7-2|.
CAIPGSVRVETQYF
>TRBV5-4|TRBJ2-1
CASSSIPHEQFF
>TRBV6-2/TRBV6-3|TRBJ2-1
CASSTGLGDINEQFF
>TRBV18|TRBJ2-7
CASSPGLGDYEQYF
>TRBV29-1|TRBJ2-3
CSVEGKLANTQYF
>TRBV20-1|TRBJ1-2
CSARWGGDGYTF
>TRBV11-2|TRBJ2-7
CASSSGLAGAGEQYF
>TRBV5-5|TRBJ1-5
CASSGGTGSYSNQPQHF
>TRBV5-5|TRBJ2-1
CASSLGGQGSEQFF
>TRBV7-2|TRBJ2-3
CASMTGQGLDTQYF
>TRBV20-1|TRBJ2-1
CSASVTSGSGEQFF
>TRBV28|TRBJ1-5
CASSWGVGNQPQHF
>TRBV3-1|TRBJ2-7
CASSQDRVVESPSYEQYF
>TRBV6-9|TRBJ2-7
CASSFGLLYEQYF
>TRBV6-6|TRBJ2-6
CASSSGVTGANVLTF
>TRBV7-9|TRBJ2-3
CASSLRTTPSTDTQYF
>TRBV5-5|TRBJ2-3
CASSLLRTSDTDTQYF
>TRBV9|.
CASSGGTITSEQYF
>TRBV28|TRBJ2-5
CASSLLRSRGQETQYF
>TRBV29-1|TRBJ2-7
CSGQDRGNYEQYF
>TRBV19|TRBJ2-6
CASSIILPGANVLTF
>TRBV6-1|TRBJ1-5
CASTIYSNQPQHF
>TRBV6-5|TRBJ2-7
CASSYMGGYEQYF
>TRBV29-1|TRBJ1-1
CSVDYGRPMNTEAFF
>TRBV12-5|TRBJ1-5
CASGGQESNQPQHF
>TRBV5-6|TRBJ2-7
CASRSSGRGSYEQYF
>TRBV28|TRBJ2-2
CASSRANTGELFF
>TRBV20-1|TRBJ1-2
CSATHQGGIYGYTF
>TRBV29-1|TRBJ2-4
CSGRLAGGPGAKNIQYF
>TRBV11-2|TRBJ2-3
CASIPGPGGTDTQYF
>TRBV28|TRBJ2-7
CASSGALAGGSYEQYF